The sequence of this TCR beta chain was determined in a study of identical twins. General observations from the study: While abundant cord blood beta clonotypes carried fewer insertions, memory repertoires showed no such pattern. A cross-sectional statistical analysis, not follow-up of the same donors, supported the conclusions.

This clonotype was observed many times. What it binds is not known. Template switching added a universal primer site; cDNA carried unique molecular identifiers. Using its own MiXCR run on the 5' RACE reads, TCRdb lists one record per CDR3 protein. The sample yields a few hundred thousand distinct CDR3 sequences, nearly 10% seen once. Germline V gene data show CDR1 as SGDLS and CDR2 as YYNGEE. V lost 1 base and J 4 bases, leaving 11 bases between the germline ends. The CDR3 extends over 14 amino acids. This sample was shared with a second study, whose subject was yellow fever vaccine responses in identical twins. That source reports: After vaccination, twins' T cell response reportedly seemed partly convergent, partly personalized.

This rearrangement joins TRBV9 to TRBJ1-1, with a possible D match to TRBD1 (6 bases). The specimen sequenced was PBMCs. The source of this sequence is a woman under 30 in good health. Written as DNA, the CDR3 is TGTGCCAGCAGCGTAAAGGGAGGGGGCACTGAAGCTTTCTTT. It codes for CASSVKGGGTEAFF.